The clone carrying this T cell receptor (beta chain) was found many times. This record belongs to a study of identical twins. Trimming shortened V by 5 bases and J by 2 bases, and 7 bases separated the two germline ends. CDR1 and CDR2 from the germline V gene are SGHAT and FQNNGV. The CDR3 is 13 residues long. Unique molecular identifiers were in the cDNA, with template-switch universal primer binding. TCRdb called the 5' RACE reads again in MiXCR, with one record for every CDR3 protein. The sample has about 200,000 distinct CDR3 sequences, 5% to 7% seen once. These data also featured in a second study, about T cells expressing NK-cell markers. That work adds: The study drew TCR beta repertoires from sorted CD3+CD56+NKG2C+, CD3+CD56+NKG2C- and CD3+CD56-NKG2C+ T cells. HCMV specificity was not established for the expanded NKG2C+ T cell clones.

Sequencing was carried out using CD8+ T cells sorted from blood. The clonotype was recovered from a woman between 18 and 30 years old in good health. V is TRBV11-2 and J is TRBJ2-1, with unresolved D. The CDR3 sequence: CASSEDTYNEQFF. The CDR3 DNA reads TGTGCCAGCAGCGAGGATACCTACAATGAGCAGTTCTTC.